Shown below are 26 T cell receptor beta chains from a single sample sequenced in a study of shared clonotypes between healthy human individuals. The table came from immunoSEQ multiplex PCR; TCRdb's copy has only in-frame clones and leaves some out. The sample lists some 2,500,000 clones, over 85% occurring once. The sequenced sample consisted of naive CD4+ T cells from PBMCs. Subset of the sample: CD45RA+ positively selected. These receptors were taken from a young man in good health. Some clones in this sample may be carry-over from other donors' samples.

The V call is TRBV18, the J call TRBJ1-2; the match to TRBD1 covers 7 bases. The J segment lost 3 bases and the V segment lost 2 bases, leaving 9 bases of the junction unmatched. The germline V gene encodes CDR1 KGHSH and CDR2 LQKENI. This CDR3 has 16 residues. The CDR3 nucleotides are TGTGCCAGCTCACCAAATAGACAGGGAGTCGACTATGGCTACACCTTC. Its translation is CASSPNRQGVDYGYTF.

This clone was seen only once. V gene TRBV5-5 combines with J gene TRBJ1-1, with no clear D. CDR1 and CDR2 (germline): SGHKS, YYEKEE (reference sequence). This CDR3 has 16 residues. V was shortened by 0 bases and J by 4 bases, with 16 bases between the two germline ends. CDR3 sequence: CASSLGRVHVGTEAFF. The CDR3 region has the DNA TGTGCCAGCAGCTTGGGTAGGGTTCATGTTGGCACTGAAGCTTTCTTT.

The rearrangement uses TRBV5-6 and TRBJ1-2; D perhaps matches TRBD1 (6 bases). V lost 1 base, J lost 4 bases, and 20 bases lay in between. Germline V gene sequence: CDR1 SGHDT, CDR2 YYEEEE. The CDR3 loop spans 17 amino acids. CDR3 in amino acids: CASSLFIRRGDGYGYTF. Here the CDR3 DNA reads TGTGCCAGCAGCTTGTTTATTAGGAGGGGGGACGGCTATGGCTACACCTTC.

The rearrangement joins TRBV27 to TRBJ2-7; 9 bases are a match to TRBD1. Germline lookup yields CDR1 MNHEY and CDR2 SMNVEV (reference sequence). Unmatched junction bases numbered 3, after V lost 4 bases and J lost 2 bases. This CDR3 region has 14 residues. In DNA, the CDR3 is TGTGCCAGCAGTTCGACAGGGGGAACCTACGAGCAGTACTTC. The encoded protein is CASSSTGGTYEQYF.

The rearrangement uses TRBV7-2 and TRBJ1-3; the D gene is possibly TRBD1 (5 bases). Germline assignment: CDR1 SGHTA and CDR2 FQGNSA. Trimming shortened V by 5 bases and J by 4 bases, and 15 bases separated the two germline ends. The CDR3 is 15 residues long. CDR3 coding DNA: TGTGCCAGCAGCACCCGGATGGGGGGAGGAAACACCATATATTTT. Translating gives CASSTRMGGGNTIYF.

The chain has TRBV19 and TRBJ1-5; the D gene is possibly TRBD1 (5 bases). Germline CDR1 and CDR2: LNHDA and SQIVND (reference sequence). The V end was cut by 6 bases, the J end by 0 bases, with 15 bases between. The CDR3 length is 16 residues. CDR3 protein: CASRSGTAPSNQPQHF. The DNA of the CDR3 is TGTGCCAGTAGATCGGGGACGGCGCCTAGCAATCAGCCCCAGCATTTT.

J is TRBJ1-1 and V is TRBV27, with unresolved D. V was shortened by 10 bases and J by 0 bases, with 12 bases between the two germline ends. CDR3 length: 13 residues. Germline V gene sequence: CDR1 MNHEY, CDR2 SMNVEV (reference sequence). The CDR3 bases are TGTGCCACCGGTCCCGAGGTGAACACTGAAGCTTTCTTT. It encodes CATGPEVNTEAFF.

The chain couples TRBV11-3 to TRBJ2-5, with D perhaps TRBD1 (6 bases). The germline V gene encodes CDR1 SGHNT and CDR2 YENEEA. Trimming left V 5 bases short and J 3 bases short, with 16 bases between. The CDR3 has 15 residues. The CDR3 coding sequence is TGTGCCAGCAGCCTAAGCCCAGGGGTTGAAGAGACCCAGTACTTC. It codes for CASSLSPGVEETQYF.

This rearrangement joins TRBV11-3 to TRBJ2-1; 7 positions agree with TRBD2. The CDR3 consists of 16 residues. V lost 2 bases to trimming and J lost 0 bases; unmatched junction nucleotides: 4. CDR1 and CDR2 from the germline V gene are SGHNT and YENEEA. The CDR3 DNA reads as TGTGCCAGCAGCTTAACCCCGGGAGGCTCCTACAATGAGCAGTTCTTC. Its protein product is CASSLTPGGSYNEQFF.

The chain couples TRBV5-8 to TRBJ1-5; 9 nucleotides line up with TRBD1. CDR1 SGHTS and CDR2 YDEGEE come from the germline V gene. V was clipped by 0 bases and J by 0 bases; unmatched bases: 10. This CDR3 comprises 19 residues. The CDR3 nucleotides read TGTGCCAGCAGCTTGGGAATATTCGGGACAGGGAGTAGCAATCAGCCCCAGCATTTT. Translating it yields CASSLGIFGTGSSNQPQHF.

The V gene is TRBV11-2, the J gene TRBJ2-2; tentatively, D is TRBD1 (5 bases). Germline assignment: CDR1 SGHAT and CDR2 FQNNGV. The CDR3 is 13 amino acids. V lost 2 bases to trimming and J lost 6 bases, with 7 bases between them. For the CDR3, the DNA is TGTGCCAGCAGCTTAATAGGGGCCGGGGAGCTGTTTTTT. This translates into CASSLIGAGELFF.

CDR3 nucleotide sequence: TGTGCCAGCAGCTTAGGGCGGTCCAGAACTAATGAAAAACTGTTTTTT. Translated, it gives CASSLGRSRTNEKLFF. The rearrangement links TRBV7-9 to TRBJ1-4, with no clear D. This CDR3 spans 16 amino acids. Trimming pared 1 base from V and 1 base from J, leaving 10 bases between. In germline, CDR1 is SEHNR, CDR2 FQNEAQ (reference sequence).

As regards this clone: At the DNA level, this CDR3 is encoded by other sequences in the same sample as well. The chain has TRBV28 and TRBJ2-6; D is uncertain. Germline V gene sequence: CDR1 MDHEN, CDR2 SYDVKM. Trimming cost V 2 bases and J 2 bases, with 7 bases left between them. This CDR3 spans 15 amino acids. The CDR3 is CASSLSGPGANVLTF. The DNA of the CDR3 is TGTGCCAGCAGTTTAAGTGGGCCTGGGGCCAACGTCCTGACTTTC.

Worth noting for this clone: The identical CDR3 is also encoded by other nucleotide sequences in the sample. The chain couples TRBV6-6 to TRBJ1-1; the D gene is possibly TRBD1 (5 bases). V lost 6 bases, J lost 4 bases, and 12 bases lay in between. Looked up from germline, CDR1 is MNHNY and CDR2 is SVGAGI (reference sequence). The CDR3 covers 13 residues. CDR3 loop: CASSTPGGTEAFF. The CDR3 DNA follows: TGTGCCAGCAGCACTCCCGGGGGCACTGAAGCTTTCTTT.

The CDR3 DNA reads as TGCGCCAGCAGCCAAGTGCCCTTCGATACGCAGTATTTT. This gives the protein CASSQVPFDTQYF. The chain links TRBV4-1 to TRBJ2-3; no clear D gene. With 1 base removed from V and 6 bases from J, the gap between germline ends came to 8 bases. Germline loops: CDR1 MGHRA, CDR2 YSYEKL. The CDR3 is 13 residues long.

The chain uses TRBV9 and TRBJ2-1, with 8 bases identical to TRBD2. Germline V gene lookup returns CDR1 SGDLS and CDR2 YYNGEE. V gave up 2 bases and J gave up 7 bases; unmatched junction bases: 11. The CDR3 sequence is 16 residues long. CDR3 amino acids: CASSVRGSGSTNEQFF. The CDR3 nucleotides read TGTGCCAGCAGCGTCCGGGGGAGCGGGAGTACGAATGAGCAGTTCTTC.

This chain's CDR3 is CASSPGTPVNTEAFF. The DNA for the CDR3 is TGTGCCAGCTCCCCTGGGACGCCAGTGAACACTGAAGCTTTCTTT. The chain uses TRBV18 and TRBJ1-1; the D gene is possibly TRBD1 (5 bases). CDR1 is KGHSH and CDR2 is LQKENI in the germline V gene. The CDR3 is 15 amino acids. The V gene lost 6 bases and the J gene lost 0 bases, with 14 bases spanning the gap.

The V call is TRBV5-1, the J call TRBJ1-1, with unresolved D. The V end was cut by 7 bases, the J end by 1 base, with 14 bases between. Germline V gene sequence: CDR1 SGHRS, CDR2 YFSETQ. There are 14 residues in the CDR3. The CDR3, as DNA: TGCGCCAGCGGCTCCGTCGGTCAGAACACTGAAGCTTTCTTT. It is translated as CASGSVGQNTEAFF. Looking up the rest from reference TRBV5-1 and TRBJ1-1 gives the full variable domain: KAGVTQTPRYLIKTRGQQVTLSCSPISGHRSVSWYQQTPGQGLQFLFEYFSETQRNKGNFPGRFSGRQFSNSRSEMNVSTLELGDSALYLCASGSVGQNTEAFFGQGTRLTVV.

In the case of this clone: The same CDR3 is also encoded by other DNA sequences in this sample. V is TRBV6-5 and J is TRBJ2-7, with 10 bases fitting TRBD2. Germline-derived CDR1 and CDR2 are MNHEY and SVGAGI. Trimming at V came to 5 bases and at J to 3 bases, leaving 1 base not matched to a gene. CDR3 length: 13 residues. The CDR3 DNA reads as TGTGCCAGCAGTCGGACTAGCGGCTACGAGCAGTACTTC. Its protein is CASSRTSGYEQYF.

This clone was picked up a small number of times. This rearrangement joins TRBV27 to TRBJ1-1; D unclear. V lost 0 bases to trimming and J lost 3 bases, with 5 bases between them. Germline V gives CDR1 MNHEY, CDR2 SMNVEV (reference sequence). The CDR3 spans 13 residues. CDR3 loop: CASSLSADTEAFF. The DNA of the CDR3 is TGTGCCAGCAGTTTATCTGCGGACACTGAAGCTTTCTTT.

This chain uses TRBV29-1 with TRBJ2-7, with TRBD2 identical over 11 bases. J gave up 0 bases and V 6 bases, and 4 bases lay outside the gene matches. From germline, CDR1 is SQVTM and CDR2 ANQGSEA. CDR3 size: 14 residues. The CDR3 nucleotides read TGCAGCGTGCTGGGACTAGCGGACTCCTACGAGCAGTACTTC. This translates into CSVLGLADSYEQYF.

The V gene is TRBV19, the J gene TRBJ2-1; a weak D match, TRBD1 (7 bases). The CDR3 loop spans 15 amino acids. The germline V and J ends were trimmed by 7 bases and 2 bases, with 15 bases remaining between them. Germline V CDR1 and CDR2: LNHDA, SQIVND (reference sequence). The CDR3 nucleotides are TGTGCCAGTATGTTTGGAGGGGGCGCCTACAATGAGCAGTTCTTC. Protein sequence: CASMFGGGAYNEQFF. Looking up the rest from reference TRBV19 and TRBJ2-1 gives the full variable domain: DGGITQSPKYLFRKEGQNVTLSCEQNLNHDAMYWYRQDPGQGLRLIYYSQIVNDFQKGDIAEGYSVSREKKESFPLTVTSAQKNPTAFYLCASMFGGGAYNEQFFGPGTRLTVL.

A remark on this clone: The same CDR3 is also encoded by other DNA sequences in this sample. The genes are TRBV6-5 and TRBJ2-7, with TRBD2 matching over 11 bases. CDR1 and CDR2 from the germline V gene are MNHEY and SVGAGI. Losses at the gene ends were 2 bases for V and 1 base for J; bases not matched to a gene: 1. The CDR3 has 15 residues. CDR3 loop: CASSYRTSGSYEQYF. The CDR3 bases are TGTGCCAGCAGTTACCGGACTAGCGGGTCCTACGAGCAGTACTTC.

The rearrangement links TRBV19 to TRBJ1-1; D gene unclear. The CDR3 runs to 16 residues. V lost 5 bases and J 5 bases, leaving 21 bases between the germline ends. Germline CDR1 is LNHDA and CDR2 is SQIVND (reference sequence). This chain's CDR3 is CASSEMWQAGNTEAFF. In DNA form, the CDR3 reads TGTGCCAGTAGTGAAATGTGGCAGGCGGGGAATACTGAAGCTTTCTTT.

The chain links TRBV7-2 to TRBJ1-1; the match to TRBD1 covers 9 bases. Germline V gene data show CDR1 as SGHTA and CDR2 as FQGNSA. The CDR3 runs to 15 residues. J was trimmed by 4 bases and V by 3 bases; bases with no gene match: 6. This CDR3 reads CASSFSGTGPTEAFF. CDR3 nucleotides: TGTGCCAGCAGCTTTTCCGGGACAGGGCCCACTGAAGCTTTCTTT.

A remark on this clone: Additional DNA sequences in this sample encode the identical CDR3. The chain joins TRBV27 to TRBJ2-5; a possible D gene is TRBD1 (6 bases). Germline-derived CDR1 and CDR2 are MNHEY and SMNVEV (reference sequence). This CDR3 comprises 14 residues. Deletions cut 5 bases from V and 4 bases from J, with 14 bases between. The CDR3 reads CASSRWGRGETQYF. The CDR3 coding sequence is TGTGCCAGCAGTCGGTGGGGCAGGGGAGAGACCCAGTACTTC.